What follows are 20 T cell receptor beta chains derived from one specimen sequenced in a study of blood T cells in healthy people across ages. Combining a sample-barcoded 5' primer with a J-beta primer mix, a second PCR ran for about 7 to 12 cycles. Using its own MiXCR run on the 5' RACE reads, TCRdb lists one record per CDR3 protein. The data show roughly 1,000,000 distinct CDR3 sequences, roughly a quarter seen once. In addition, the sample was reused for a study of T cells of mothers and their children.

The sequencing sample was made of blood. The source is a girl aged 2 to 9 in good health.

CDR3: CATSDWGSSYNSPLHF. CDR3 DNA: TGTGCCACCAGTGATTGGGGCAGCTCCTATAATTCACCCCTCCACTTT. V and J are TRBV24-1 and TRBJ1-6, with D perhaps matching TRBD1 (5 bases). Between the trimmed V and J ends, which lost 2 bases and 0 bases, there was a span of 7 bases. CDR1 and CDR2 from the germline V gene are KGHDR and SFDVKD. The CDR3 consists of 16 residues.

This clonotype has just a few counts. The rearrangement uses TRBV6-5 and TRBJ2-5; D is undetermined. Trimming took 0 bases from V and 1 from J, leaving 9 bases between them. The CDR3 contains 15 residues. Germline loops: CDR1 MNHEY, CDR2 SVGAGI. Written as DNA, the CDR3 is TGTGCCAGCAGTTACTCTCCCGCAGGCCAAGAGACCCAGTACTTC. Protein sequence: CASSYSPAGQETQYF.

This clonotype was seen at least ten times. This chain joins TRBV7-6 and TRBJ2-5, with 9 bases matching TRBD1. CDR1 is SGHVS and CDR2 is FNYEAQ in the germline V gene. V lost 5 bases and J lost 5; bases outside the gene matches: 12. The CDR3 is 16 residues long. CDR3: CASSPYPRDRVETQYF. CDR3 coding DNA: TGTGCCAGCAGCCCCTACCCGCGGGACAGGGTCGAGACCCAGTACTTC.

This sequence joins TRBV7-9 and TRBJ1-2, with D tentatively TRBD1 (5 bases). Trimming stripped 3 bases from V and 3 bases from J, with 17 bases between. Germline assignment: CDR1 SEHNR and CDR2 FQNEAQ (reference sequence). This CDR3 is 16 amino acids long. The DNA of the CDR3 is TGTGCCAGCAGCTTCTCCGCGGGGACCGGCGACTATGGCTACACCTTC. It yields the protein CASSFSAGTGDYGYTF.

The chain joins TRBV27 to TRBJ2-1, with D perhaps TRBD1 or TRBD2 (5 bases each). The length of the CDR3 is 15 residues. The V and J ends lost 6 bases and 4 bases respectively, with 16 bases between them. From germline, CDR1 is MNHEY and CDR2 SMNVEV (reference sequence). CDR3 region: CASSALGPLYNEQFF. CDR3 coding DNA: TGTGCCAGCAGCGCCCTGGGACCACTTTACAATGAGCAGTTCTTC.

A few counts support this clonotype. The chain combines TRBV9 with TRBJ2-7; 7 positions agree with TRBD1. V shed 3 bases and J 3 bases; nucleotides not matched to a gene: 12. Per germline, CDR1 SGDLS and CDR2 YYNGEE. CDR3 length equals 16 residues. The CDR3 protein is CASSARTGSFFYEQYF. CDR3 DNA sequence: TGTGCCAGCAGCGCCCGGACAGGCTCATTTTTCTACGAGCAGTACTTC.

This clonotype was seen a handful of times. The chain links TRBV29-1 to TRBJ2-5; D unclear. Germline V gene lookup returns CDR1 SQVTM and CDR2 ANQGSEA. CDR3 size: 13 residues. V lost 5 bases and J 7 bases, leaving 17 bases between the germline ends. The CDR3 loop is CSVTTPDRGTQYF. The CDR3 region has the DNA TGCAGCGTTACCACGCCGGATAGAGGGACCCAGTACTTC.

The chain recombines TRBV9 with TRBJ2-3, with 7 bases matching TRBD2. Unmatched junction bases numbered 3, after V lost 4 bases and J lost 1 base. The CDR3 covers 14 residues. Per the germline V gene, CDR1 is SGDLS and CDR2 is YYNGEE. The CDR3 DNA reads TGTGCCAGCAGCCCAGCGGGGCGCACAGATACGCAGTATTTT. This sequence encodes CASSPAGRTDTQYF.

This clonotype was counted only a few times. The chain recombines TRBV5-1 with TRBJ1-1, with 7 bases identical to TRBD1. Germline V gene sequence: CDR1 SGHRS, CDR2 YFSETQ. The CDR3 runs to 15 residues. The ends lost 0 bases at V and 4 bases at J; junction bases unmatched: 6. The CDR3, as DNA: TGCGCCAGCAGCTTGGGCCCGACAGGGTCCACTGAAGCTTTCTTT. The encoded protein is CASSLGPTGSTEAFF.

The chain links TRBV12-3 or TRBV12-4 to TRBJ1-2; unclear D gene. This CDR3 has 16 amino acids. V lost 4 bases and J 12 bases, leaving 27 bases between the germline ends. The CDR3 is CASSSAGSLIAVFNTF. The CDR3 region has the DNA TGTGCCAGCAGTTCCGCCGGGAGCCTTATTGCTGTTTTTAACACCTTC.

The chain combines TRBV20-1 with TRBJ2-1; D is uncertain. Germline V CDR1 and CDR2: DFQATT, SNEGSKA (reference sequence). With 0 bases removed from V and 9 bases from J, the gap between germline ends came to 12 bases. The CDR3 covers 13 residues. The CDR3 DNA reads TGCAGTGCTAGAGACGGTATATGGGGTGAGCAGTTCTTC. Translation gives CSARDGIWGEQFF.

The chain links TRBV6-1 to TRBJ1-2; the D gene is possibly TRBD1 (6 bases). V was pared by 5 bases and J by 4 bases, with 14 bases between. Germline loops: CDR1 MNHNS, CDR2 SASEGT. The CDR3 runs to 14 residues. CDR3 sequence reads: CASSSTGKGYGYTF. The CDR3 nucleotides read TGTGCCAGCAGTTCGACAGGCAAGGGCTATGGCTACACCTTC.

The chain combines TRBV12-3 or TRBV12-4 with TRBJ1-1, with a tentative D call TRBD1 (6 bases). This CDR3 spans 18 amino acids. Trimming removed 6 bases from V and 1 base from J, with 24 bases in between. The CDR3 region has the DNA TGTGCCAGCAGCTTCCCCCTCGGGGCCTCGGGACAGAACACTGAAGCTTTCTTT. Translating gives CASSFPLGASGQNTEAFF.

With regard to this clonotype: Mismatch with germline at one junction end may stem from a read error. The rearrangement uses TRBV29-1 and TRBJ2-7; 11 bases fit TRBD1. The germline CDR1 and CDR2 sequences are SQVTM and ANQGSEA. This CDR3 comprises 15 residues. CDR3 amino acids: CSVTDRGREVDEQCF. In DNA, the CDR3 is TGCAGCGTCACGGACAGGGGGCGCGAAGTGGACGAGCAGTGCTTC.

Only a few counts were recorded for this clonotype. J is TRBJ2-1 and V is TRBV11-2, with 9 bases identical to TRBD2. This CDR3 region has 16 residues. V shed 1 base, J shed 7 bases, and the junction held 8 bases outside the gene matches. Looked up from germline, CDR1 is SGHAT and CDR2 is FQNNGV. The CDR3 loop is CASSLGWTSERNEQFF. In nucleotides, the CDR3 is TGTGCCAGCAGCTTAGGTTGGACTAGCGAGAGAAATGAGCAGTTCTTC.

The chain has TRBV4-1 and TRBJ2-4; 7 bases map to TRBD1. V was clipped by 0 bases and J by 15 bases; unmatched bases: 8. This CDR3 has 13 residues. From germline, CDR1 is MGHRA and CDR2 YSYEKL. This chain's CDR3 is CASSQELRDRRYF. CDR3 coding DNA: TGCGCCAGCAGCCAAGAACTCCGGGACAGAAGGTACTTC.

This CDR3 is CASRPDQRLGNTEAFF. The CDR3 DNA is TGTGCCAGCAGACCCGACCAGCGGCTCGGGAACACTGAAGCTTTCTTT. The rearrangement links TRBV28 to TRBJ1-1; D unclear. Germline V lookup: CDR1 MDHEN, CDR2 SYDVKM. The CDR3 runs to 16 residues. The V gene lost 6 bases and the J gene lost 1 base, with 18 bases spanning the gap.

This clonotype was recorded a few times. This chain uses TRBV2 with TRBJ1-1; 7 nucleotides line up with TRBD1. The germline V gene has CDR1 SNHLY and CDR2 FYNNEI. V lost 1 base and J lost 6; bases outside the gene matches: 5. CDR3 length: 14 residues. The CDR3 DNA is TGTGCCAGCAGTGAAGGACAGGGTTACCCTGAAGCTTTCTTT. Amino acids: CASSEGQGYPEAFF.

The chain has TRBV28 and TRBJ1-2, with D perhaps matching TRBD1 (5 bases). CDR1 and CDR2 (germline): MDHEN, SYDVKM. There are 11 residues in the CDR3. V lost 8 bases and J 6 bases, leaving 10 bases between the germline ends. The CDR3 sequence is CASGGGNGYTF. The DNA of the CDR3 is TGTGCCAGCGGGGGGGGGAATGGCTACACCTTC.

This clonotype was detected only a few times. The chain has TRBV6-1 and TRBJ2-7; TRBD2 is a possible D gene (6 bases). V was pared by 4 bases and J by 2 bases, with 9 bases between. CDR1 MNHNS and CDR2 SASEGT come from the germline V gene. The CDR3 is 13 amino acids. The CDR3 spells CASSVGLPYEQYF. CDR3 sequence (DNA): TGTGCCAGCAGTGTGGGACTCCCCTACGAGCAGTACTTC.